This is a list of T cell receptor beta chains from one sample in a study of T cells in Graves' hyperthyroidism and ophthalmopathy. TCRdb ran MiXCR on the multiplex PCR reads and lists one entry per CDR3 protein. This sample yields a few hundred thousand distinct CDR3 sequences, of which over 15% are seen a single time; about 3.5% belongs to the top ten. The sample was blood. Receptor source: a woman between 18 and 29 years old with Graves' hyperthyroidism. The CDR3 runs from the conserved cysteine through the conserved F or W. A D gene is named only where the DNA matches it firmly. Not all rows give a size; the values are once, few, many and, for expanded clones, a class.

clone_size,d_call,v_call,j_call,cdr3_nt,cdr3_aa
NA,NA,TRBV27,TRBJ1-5,TGTGCCAGCAGTGGACTACAGGTGCCCAATCAGCCTCAGCATTTT,CASSGLQVPNQPQHF
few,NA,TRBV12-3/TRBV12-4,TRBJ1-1,TGTGCCAGCAGTTTAGCGGCCGGCACTGAAGCTTTCTTT,CASSLAAGTEAFF
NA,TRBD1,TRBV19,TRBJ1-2,TGTGCCAGTAGTCTACAGGACAGGGGAGACTATGGCTACACCTTC,CASSLQDRGDYGYTF
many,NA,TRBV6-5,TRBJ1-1,TGTGCCAGCAGTATTGGACAGTCGGCTTTCTTT,CASSIGQSAFF
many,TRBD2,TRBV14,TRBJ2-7,TGTGCCAGCAGCAGACTAGCGGGGGTCTCCTACGAGCAGTACTTC,CASSRLAGVSYEQYF
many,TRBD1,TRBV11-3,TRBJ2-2,TGTGCCAGCAGCTTGTGGACAGGGCCGAACACCGGGGAGCTGTTTTTT,CASSLWTGPNTGELFF
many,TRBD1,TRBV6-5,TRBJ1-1,TGTGCCAGCAGTTCACTATCTGTGACAGGGGATACTGAAGCTTTCTTT,CASSSLSVTGDTEAFF
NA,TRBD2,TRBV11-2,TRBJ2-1,TGTGCCAGCAGCTTAGAGGCGGGGGGGCCCGAGAATGAGCAGTTCTTC,CASSLEAGGPENEQFF
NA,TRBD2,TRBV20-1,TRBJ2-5,TGCAGTGCTACGGGACTAGCGGGAGGGTACCAAGAGACCCAGTACTTC,CSATGLAGGYQETQYF
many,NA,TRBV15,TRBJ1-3,TGTGCCACCAGCAGAGGACCAATAACTGGAAACACCATATATTTT,CATSRGPITGNTIYF
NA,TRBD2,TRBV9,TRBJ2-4,TGTGCCAGCAGCGTAGCGGGGGGACAAAACATTCAGTACTTC,CASSVAGGQNIQYF
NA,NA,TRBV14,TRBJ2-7,TGTGCCAGCAGCCAAGGTCACGGTTGGTACGAGCAGTACTTC,CASSQGHGWYEQYF
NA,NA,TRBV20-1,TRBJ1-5,TGCAGTGCTAGTTCGAGGGTCGATCAGCCCCAGCATTTT,CSASSRVDQPQHF
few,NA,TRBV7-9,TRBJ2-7,TGTGCCAGCAGCTTAGATCAGGTGTCGGCCGAGCAGTACTTC,CASSLDQVSAEQYF
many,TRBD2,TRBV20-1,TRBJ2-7,TGCAGTGCTAGTAGCGGGTTGCGGGGGATATACGAGCAGTACTTC,CSASSGLRGIYEQYF
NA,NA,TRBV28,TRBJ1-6,TGTGCCAGCAGATACAGGGAATCCTATAATTCACCCCTCCACTTT,CASRYRESYNSPLHF
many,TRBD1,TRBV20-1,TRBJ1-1,TGCAGTGCTAGGGACAGGGGAGGGAACACTGAAGCTTTCTTT,CSARDRGGNTEAFF
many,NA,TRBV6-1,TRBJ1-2,TGTGCCAGCAGTGGCGGGGCGACCAACTATGGCTACACCTTC,CASSGGATNYGYTF
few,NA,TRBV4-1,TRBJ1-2,TGCGCCAGCAGCCAAGATTTGGGGTTCGACTATGGCTACACCTTC,CASSQDLGFDYGYTF
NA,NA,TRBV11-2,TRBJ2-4,TGTGCCAGCAGCTTCGGACAGACCCTAGCCAAAAACATTCAGTACTTC,CASSFGQTLAKNIQYF
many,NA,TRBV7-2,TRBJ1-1,TGTGCCAGCAGCCCAAGGCCCCCGCGAAACACTGAAGCTTTCTTT,CASSPRPPRNTEAFF
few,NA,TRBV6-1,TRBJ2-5,TGTGCCAGCAGTGGCGGATGGTCAGAGACCCAGTACTTC,CASSGGWSETQYF
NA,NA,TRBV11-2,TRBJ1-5,TGTGCCAGCAGCTTAGAGGGGGCTTATAGCAATCAGCCCCAGCGTTTT,CASSLEGAYSNQPQRF
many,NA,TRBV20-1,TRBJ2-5,TGCAGTGCTCCCGGACTGAGAGAGACCCAGTACTTC,CSAPGLRETQYF
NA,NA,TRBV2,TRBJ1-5,TGTGCCAGCAGTGAATTTTGGGGGGCGGATCAGCCCCAGCATTTT,CASSEFWGADQPQHF
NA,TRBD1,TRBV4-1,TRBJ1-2,TGCGCCAGCAGCCAGACAGGGGGTGACTATGGCTACACCTTC,CASSQTGGDYGYTF
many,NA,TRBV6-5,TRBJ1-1,TGTGCCAGCAGTTACGGTCTTAGAGGGGCGGGGACTGAAGCTTTCTTT,CASSYGLRGAGTEAFF
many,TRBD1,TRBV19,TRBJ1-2,TGTGCCAGTAGCGCCGGGACAGCCTATGGCTACACCTTC,CASSAGTAYGYTF
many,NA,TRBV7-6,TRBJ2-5,TGTGCCAGCAGCCGGATCGGGGAGACCCAGTACTTC,CASSRIGETQYF
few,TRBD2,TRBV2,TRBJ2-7,TGTGCCAGCAGTGAAGAAGGGACTAGGGGCTACGAGCAGTACTTC,CASSEEGTRGYEQYF
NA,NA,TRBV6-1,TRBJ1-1,TGTGCCAGCAGTCGCCCCGGCAGGATGAACACTGAAGCTTTCTTT,CASSRPGRMNTEAFF
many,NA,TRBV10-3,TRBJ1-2,TGTGCCATCAGTGAGTCTGGCAGGGGAGACTATGGCTACACCTTC,CAISESGRGDYGYTF
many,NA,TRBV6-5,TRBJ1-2,TGTGCCAGCAGTTACTCGCGGTCAGATACCAACTATGGCTACACCTTC,CASSYSRSDTNYGYTF
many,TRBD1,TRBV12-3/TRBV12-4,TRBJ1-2,TGTGCCACCATGGACAGGGTAAACGGCTACACCTTC,CATMDRVNGYTF
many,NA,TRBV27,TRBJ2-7,TGTGCCAGCAGTTTATCAGGGCAGACTACCTACGAGCAGTACTTC,CASSLSGQTTYEQYF
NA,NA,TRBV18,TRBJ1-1,TGTGCCAGCTCACCACCGAATGTTGGGAACACTGAAGCTTTCTTT,CASSPPNVGNTEAFF
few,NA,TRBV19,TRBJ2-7,TGTGCCAGTAGCGACCCGGGAGAGGCCCGCGAGCAGTACTTC,CASSDPGEAREQYF
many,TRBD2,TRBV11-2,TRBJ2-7,TGTGCCAGCAGCGGGGGGGGCGAGCAGTACTTC,CASSGGGEQYF
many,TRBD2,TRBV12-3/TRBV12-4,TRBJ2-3,TGTGCCAGCAGTACCCGTCTTGGAGCGGGGGGGACAGATACGCAGTATTTT,CASSTRLGAGGTDTQYF
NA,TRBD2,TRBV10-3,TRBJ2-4,TGTGCCATCAGTGAATCGGGGGGGGTTGAGATTCAGTACTTC,CAISESGGVEIQYF
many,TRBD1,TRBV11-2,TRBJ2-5,TGTGCCAGCAGCTCCGGACAGGCCCAAGAGACCCAGTACTTC,CASSSGQAQETQYF
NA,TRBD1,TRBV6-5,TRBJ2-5,TGTGCCAGCAGTTACTCTGGACAGGCCTACTACCAAGAGACCCAGTACTTC,CASSYSGQAYYQETQYF
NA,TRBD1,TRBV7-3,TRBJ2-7,TGTGCCAGCAGCTCCTCCCCCGGGACAGGGGGCGAGCAGTACTTC,CASSSSPGTGGEQYF
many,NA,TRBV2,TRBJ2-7,TGTGCCAGCGGTATAGCGTCGGCGACCTACGAGCAGTACTTC,CASGIASATYEQYF
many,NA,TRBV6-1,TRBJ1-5,TGTGCCAGCAGCCCAACTCACGGGGCGAGAGAGCCCCAGCATTTT,CASSPTHGAREPQHF
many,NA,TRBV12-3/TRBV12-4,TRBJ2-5,TGTGCCAGCAGTCCCCCTACAGGGGCGGGGGAGACCCAGTACTTC,CASSPPTGAGETQYF
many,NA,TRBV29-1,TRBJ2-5,TGCACCGTAGAAATCGGGGAGACCCAGTACTTC,CTVEIGETQYF
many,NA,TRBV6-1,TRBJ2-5,TGTGCCAGCAGCGAGGGGGGACCCGGAGAGACCCAGTACTTC,CASSEGGPGETQYF
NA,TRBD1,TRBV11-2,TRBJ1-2,TGTGCCAGCAGCTTCCTGACAGGGGGCAAAAGGAACCTCTATGGCTACACCTTC,CASSFLTGGKRNLYGYTF
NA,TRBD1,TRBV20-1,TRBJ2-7,TGCAGTGCACTCCGAAGGGACAGGGTATCCTACGAGCAGTACTTC,CSALRRDRVSYEQYF
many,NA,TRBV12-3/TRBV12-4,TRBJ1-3,TGTGCCAGCACCTCTAGGCCGGGAAACACCATATATTTT,CASTSRPGNTIYF
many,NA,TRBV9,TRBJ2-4,TGTGCCAGCAGCGCCCAACCGGGAACCAAAAACATTCAGTACTTC,CASSAQPGTKNIQYF
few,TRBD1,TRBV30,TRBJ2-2,TGTGCCTGGAGGGAGATGGGACAGCACACCGGGGAGCTGTTTTTT,CAWREMGQHTGELFF
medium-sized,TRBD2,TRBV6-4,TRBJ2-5,TGTGCCAGCAGTGAGACTAGCGGGGGGGCCGAGACCCAGTACTTC,CASSETSGGAETQYF
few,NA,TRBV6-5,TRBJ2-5,TGTGCCAGCACCCGGGGGCAAGAGACCCAGTACTTC,CASTRGQETQYF
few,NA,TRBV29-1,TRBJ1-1,TGCAGCGTTGAAGCACCAGGACAGTTTTGGGCTTTCTTT,CSVEAPGQFWAFF
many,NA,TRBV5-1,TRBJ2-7,TGCGCCAGCAGCTTGGGACAGCAAAACGAGCAGTACTTC,CASSLGQQNEQYF
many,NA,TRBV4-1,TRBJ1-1,TGCGCCAGCAGCCAAGTTGGGGCTTCGATCAACACTGAAGCTTTCTTT,CASSQVGASINTEAFF
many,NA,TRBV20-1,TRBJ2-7,TGCAGTGCTAGAGAGGCGGCCCCTTTGGCCTACGAGCAGTACTTC,CSAREAAPLAYEQYF
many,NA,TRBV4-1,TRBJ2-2,TGCGCCAGCAGCCAATTAATACCGGGCACCGGGGAGCTGTTTTTT,CASSQLIPGTGELFF